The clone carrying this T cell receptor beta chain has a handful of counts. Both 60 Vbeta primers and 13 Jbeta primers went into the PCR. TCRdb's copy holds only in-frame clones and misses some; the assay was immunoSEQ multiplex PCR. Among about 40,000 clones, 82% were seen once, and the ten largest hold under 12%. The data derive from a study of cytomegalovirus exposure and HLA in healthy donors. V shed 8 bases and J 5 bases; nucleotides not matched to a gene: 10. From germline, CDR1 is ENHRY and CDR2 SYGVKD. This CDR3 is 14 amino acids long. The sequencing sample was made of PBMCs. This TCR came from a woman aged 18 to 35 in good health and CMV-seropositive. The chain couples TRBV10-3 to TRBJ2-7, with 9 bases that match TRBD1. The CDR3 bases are TGTGCCATCGTCACGGGACAGGGTTCCCACGAGCAGTACTTC. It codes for CAIVTGQGSHEQYF.